These 32 T cell receptor beta chains were all obtained from the same sample, sequenced in a study of T cell clonality in common variable immunodeficiency. Here immunoSEQ multiplex PCR was the method, and the copy in TCRdb shows in-frame clones only, minus some. The specimen has approximately 34,000 clones, none found just once. Sample: peripheral blood mononuclear cells. These receptor sequences come from a person aged 18 to 75 in good health.

This clone was counted at least ten times. Read coverage stops 3 residues before the CDR3 terminus; the germline J gene supplies the remainder. J is TRBJ1-1 and V is TRBV5-1, with D possibly being TRBD1 (5 bases). Germline loops: CDR1 SGHRS, CDR2 YFSETQ. The CDR3 contains 15 residues. Between the trimmed V and J ends, which lost 0 bases and 3 bases, there was a span of 12 bases. CDR3 sequence: CASSLAGGEDTEAFF. Incomplete CDR3 DNA: TGCGCCAGCAGCTTGGCGGGGGGGGAAGACACTGAA.

This clone has a count of ten or more. The CDR3 bases that were read are TGCAGTGCCCCCAGTGGGGGGATAGCTAACTATGGC. Encoded protein: CSAPSGGIANYG. The CDR3 as a whole reads CSAPSGGIANYGYTF. The chain uses TRBV20-1 and TRBJ1-2; TRBD1 might be the D (5 bases). The read ends 3 residues before the CDR3 terminus; that terminus is restored from the germline J gene. The germline CDR1 and CDR2 sequences are DFQATT and SNEGSKA (reference sequence). The CDR3 consists of 15 residues. V was pared by 6 bases and J by 0 bases, with 17 bases between.

This clone has at least ten counts. The CDR3 end lies 3 residues beyond the end of the read and is filled in from the germline J gene. The chain links TRBV5-1 to TRBJ2-7, with D perhaps matching TRBD1 (6 bases). This CDR3 comprises 14 residues. Trimming pared 4 bases from V and 2 bases from J, leaving 13 bases between. Looked up from germline, CDR1 is SGHRS and CDR2 is YFSETQ. Partial CDR3 DNA: TGCGCCAGCAGCCCGGACAGTAATCCCTACGAG. Protein: CASSPDSNPYE. The complete CDR3 protein is CASSPDSNPYEQYF.

This clone appeared many times. The read terminates 3 residues ahead of where the CDR3 ends, so the germline J gene completes it. The rearrangement joins TRBV20-1 to TRBJ2-7, with TRBD1 identical over 11 bases. Per the germline V gene, CDR1 is DFQATT and CDR2 is SNEGSKA (reference sequence). J was trimmed by 4 bases and V by 3 bases; bases with no gene match: 11. The CDR3 is 16 amino acids. CDR3 DNA, as far as it was read: TGCAGTGCTAGTGTCCCGGGACAGGGGGTCCTTTACGAG. As protein: CSASVPGQGVLYE. The whole CDR3 sequence reads CSASVPGQGVLYEQYF.

This clone was detected many times. Read coverage stops 3 residues before the CDR3 terminus; the germline J gene supplies the remainder. The chain links TRBV19 to TRBJ2-5; TRBD2 aligns across 8 bases. CDR1 and CDR2 from the germline V gene are LNHDA and SQIVND (reference sequence). There are 15 residues in the CDR3. The ends lost 6 bases at V and 6 bases at J; junction bases unmatched: 12. CDR3: CASSAGTSGLQTQYF. The CDR3 DNA, read in part, is TGTGCCAGTAGCGCCGGGACTAGTGGGTTACAGACC.

In its sample, this clone was seen many times. This chain's CDR3 is CASSQVTGGSYEQYF. CDR3 DNA (partial): TGTGCCAGCAGCCAAGTAACAGGTGGAAGCTACGAG. The genes are TRBV14 and TRBJ2-7; D perhaps matches TRBD1 (5 bases). The sequence runs out 3 residues before the end of the CDR3; the remainder is reconstructed from the germline J gene. V lost 1 base and J lost 3, with 13 bases in between. The CDR3 has 15 amino acids. Per germline, CDR1 SGHDN and CDR2 FVKESK. The variable domain in full, completed from reference TRBV14 and TRBJ2-7, reads EAGVTQFPSHSVIEKGQTVTLRCDPISGHDNLYWYRRVMGKEIKFLLHFVKESKQDESGMPNNRFLAERTGGTYSTLKVQPAELEDSGVYFCASSQVTGGSYEQYFGPGTRLTVT.

This clone occurred many times. With the read ending 3 residues before the CDR3 end, the germline J gene is used to fill in that end. The chain combines TRBV18 with TRBJ1-1; 8 bases agree with TRBD1. V was clipped by 5 bases and J by 1 base; unmatched bases: 12. Germline loops: CDR1 KGHSH, CDR2 LQKENI. The CDR3 consists of 17 residues. This CDR3 is CASSYDRGLFGNTEAFF. Incomplete CDR3 DNA: TGTGCCAGCTCATACGACAGGGGACTATTCGGGAACACTGAA.

This clone was picked up many times. Coverage ceases 3 residues before the CDR3 finishes, and the germline J gene fills in the end. This chain connects TRBV19 to TRBJ1-2, with 8 bases identical to TRBD1. Trimming removed 5 bases from V and 5 bases from J; junction bases left unmatched: 7. CDR3 length equals 14 residues. Per germline, CDR1 LNHDA and CDR2 SQIVND (reference sequence). CDR3 DNA, as far as it was read: TGTGCCAGTAGTTACAGGGGGGCGCGGTATGGC. Its translation is CASSYRGARYG. The CDR3 in its entirety is CASSYRGARYGYTF.

Many counts were recorded for this clone. The sequenced fragment ends 3 residues before the CDR3 boundary, so the rest is inferred from the germline J gene. This chain connects TRBV29-1 to TRBJ1-1; TRBD1 might be the D (6 bases). Germline CDR1 is SQVTM and CDR2 is ANQGSEA. The CDR3 is 12 residues long. The CDR3 here is CSVNTGGGYAFF. Incomplete CDR3 DNA: TGCAGCGTCAATACAGGCGGGGGCTAT.

About this clone: With the read ending 3 residues before the CDR3 end, the germline J gene is used to fill in that end. The V call is TRBV11-2, the J call TRBJ2-1; the match to TRBD2 covers 7 bases. J gave up 4 bases and V 5 bases, and 5 bases lay outside the gene matches. This CDR3 is built from 14 residues. From germline, CDR1 is SGHAT and CDR2 FQNNGV. Partial CDR3 DNA: TGTGCCAGCAGCCCTCGGACTAGTTACAATGAG. Translation gives CASSPRTSYNE. The CDR3 reads in full as CASSPRTSYNEQFF.

This clone occurred many times. The sequenced fragment ends 3 residues before the CDR3 boundary, so the rest is inferred from the germline J gene. The rearrangement links TRBV9 to TRBJ2-5, with TRBD2 identical over 8 bases. The CDR3 consists of 15 residues. J lost 2 bases, V lost 0 bases, and 3 bases had no gene match. The germline gives CDR1 SGDLS, CDR2 YYNGEE. This CDR3 is CASSVEPSGQETQYF. The sequenced part of the CDR3 DNA is TGTGCCAGCAGCGTAGAGCCTAGCGGGCAAGAGACC. Using reference TRBV9 and TRBJ2-5 for the parts outside the CDR3, the full variable domain is DSGVTQTPKHLITATGQRVTLRCSPRSGDLSVYWYQQSLDQGLQFLIQYYNGEERAKGNILERFSAQQFPDLHSELNLSSLELGDSALYFCASSVEPSGQETQYFGPGTRLLVL.

This clone was picked up many times. The read is 3 residues too short to cover the CDR3 end, so that end is filled in from the germline J gene. V is TRBV6-1 and J is TRBJ2-7; 7 nucleotides agree with TRBD1. V shed 3 bases, J shed 5 bases, and the junction held 4 bases outside the gene matches. The germline V gene has CDR1 MNHNS and CDR2 SASEGT. There are 13 residues in the CDR3. The sequenced CDR3 bases are TGTGCCAGCAGTGATTGGACAGGCAACGAG. This sequence encodes CASSDWTGNE. The whole CDR3 protein is CASSDWTGNEQYF.

This clone was observed at least ten times. The read terminates 3 residues before the CDR3 end, so the remaining end is supplied by the germline J gene. This chain uses TRBV18 with TRBJ2-7; 7 nucleotides align to TRBD1. V lost 4 bases, J lost 1 base, and 7 bases stayed unmatched. This CDR3 is 15 amino acids long. The germline V gene encodes CDR1 KGHSH and CDR2 LQKENI. This CDR3 is CASSLLRGQSYEQYF. CDR3 DNA, as far as it was read: TGTGCCAGCTCACTACTAAGGGGGCAATCCTACGAG. The whole variable domain, remainder taken from reference TRBV18 and TRBJ2-7, is NAGVMQNPRHLVRRRGQEARLRCSPMKGHSHVYWYRQLPEEGLKFMVYLQKENIIDESGMPKERFSAEFPKEGPSILRIQQVVRGDSAAYFCASSLLRGQSYEQYFGPGTRLTVT.

This clone was seen repeatedly, ten times or more. Given a much more abundant clone one base away, this may be a read error. Read coverage stops 3 residues before the CDR3 terminus; the germline J gene supplies the remainder. Distinct nucleotide sequences in the sample also encode this CDR3. The V call is TRBV20-1, the J call TRBJ2-5; D possibly matches TRBD1 or TRBD2 (5 bases each). The CDR3 consists of 12 residues. In germline, CDR1 is DFQATT, CDR2 SNEGSKA (reference sequence). Deletions cut 0 bases from V and 5 bases from J, with 7 bases between. CDR3 DNA (partial): TGCAGTGCTAGAGACGAGGGGGAGACC. Protein product: CSARDEGET. The full CDR3 protein reads CSARDEGETQYF.

This clone showed up many times. Incomplete CDR3 DNA: TGTGCCACCCGCTGGGGGGTAGACACTGAA. This codes for CATRWGVDTE. The whole CDR3 region reads CATRWGVDTEAFF. This sequence joins TRBV19 and TRBJ1-1; D is perhaps TRBD1 (5 bases). The read finishes 3 residues shy of the CDR3 end, and the germline J gene is used to complete it. From germline, CDR1 is LNHDA and CDR2 SQIVND (reference sequence). V lost 10 bases and J lost 3, with 15 bases in between. This CDR3 region has 13 residues.

In this sample, this clone turned up many times. The sequenced fragment ends 3 residues before the CDR3 boundary, so the rest is inferred from the germline J gene. J is TRBJ2-3 and V is TRBV10-1, with TRBD2 matching 8 bases. Losses at the gene ends were 3 bases for V and 4 bases for J; bases not matched to a gene: 9. The CDR3 extends over 16 amino acids. Germline CDR1 and CDR2: WNHNN and SYGVQD (reference sequence). CDR3 bases read: TGCGCCAGCAGTGATCGGGCGGGGGGCCCATCAGATACG. Encoded protein: CASSDRAGGPSDT. From start to end, the CDR3 is CASSDRAGGPSDTQYF.

This clone was found many times. The CDR3 end falls 3 residues outside the read, so it is completed with the germline J gene. V usage is TRBV19 and J usage is TRBJ1-1; D is uncertain. V was clipped by 1 base and J by 3 bases, with 9 bases between them. The CDR3 is 14 amino acids. Looked up from germline, CDR1 is LNHDA and CDR2 is SQIVND (reference sequence). The sequenced part of the CDR3 DNA is TGTGCCAGTAGTATAGTAGCTCGGGACACTGAA. Protein: CASSIVARDTE. The complete CDR3 protein is CASSIVARDTEAFF.

There are many counts of this clone. The read halts 3 residues ahead of the CDR3 end, with the missing end drawn from the germline J gene. V is TRBV20-1 and J is TRBJ2-5; no clear D. This CDR3 contains 10 residues. Germline V gene lookup returns CDR1 DFQATT and CDR2 SNEGSKA (reference sequence). Trimming left V 5 bases short and J 7 bases short, with 8 bases between. This CDR3 reads CSASYGTQYF. The part of the CDR3 DNA that was read is TGCAGTGCTTCCTACGGGACC.

This clone came up many times. One junction end disagrees with the germline gene, perhaps due to a read error. The DNA ends 3 residues before the CDR3 does, and the rest of the CDR3 is filled in from the germline J gene. The genes are TRBV7-7 and TRBJ2-5; 10 bases fit TRBD2. The CDR3 contains 14 residues. From germline, CDR1 is SSHAT and CDR2 FNYEAQ (reference sequence). The CDR3 loop reads CASSHRLAGETQYF. The DNA read from the CDR3 is TGTGCTAGCAGCCACCGACTAGCGGGAGAGACC.

This clone was counted ten times or more. The read gets to within 3 residues of the CDR3 end, and the germline J gene fills in the rest. The chain combines TRBV12-5 with TRBJ2-7; D is possibly TRBD2 (6 bases). Trimming took 1 base from V and 6 from J, leaving 16 bases between them. Germline loops: CDR1 LGHNT, CDR2 FRNRAP. The CDR3 is 15 residues long. The CDR3 DNA, read in part, is TGTGCTAGTGGTTTGGCCCCGACGGGGGTGGGCGAG. This sequence encodes CASGLAPTGVGE. The complete CDR3 reads CASGLAPTGVGEQYF. The full variable domain, its missing parts supplied by reference TRBV12-5 and TRBJ2-7, is DARVTQTPRHKVTEMGQEVTMRCQPILGHNTVFWYRQTMMQGLELLAYFRNRAPLDDSGMPKDRFSAEMPDATLATLKIQPSEPRDSAVYFCASGLAPTGVGEQYFGPGTRLTVT.

This clone has a count of ten or more. The CDR3 end is not reached by the read, which stops 3 residues before it; the germline J gene fills it in. V is TRBV5-1 and J is TRBJ2-3; TRBD1 aligns across 7 bases. The CDR3 is 15 amino acids. J was trimmed by 1 base and V by 0 bases; bases with no gene match: 2. Germline V gene sequence: CDR1 SGHRS, CDR2 YFSETQ. The CDR3 DNA, read in part, is TGCGCCAGCAGCTTGGGACAGGGTGGCACAGATACG. Protein: CASSLGQGGTDT. The entire CDR3 sequence reads CASSLGQGGTDTQYF.

Many counts were recorded for this clone. The read is 3 residues too short to cover the CDR3 end, so that end is filled in from the germline J gene. The chain employs TRBV12-3 or TRBV12-4 and TRBJ2-3; TRBD2 is a possible D gene (5 bases). V dropped 1 base and J dropped 2 bases, with 7 bases sitting between them. This CDR3 is 14 amino acids long. CDR3 sequence: CASSLEAATDTQYF. CDR3 bases read: TGTGCCAGCAGTTTAGAAGCGGCCACAGATACG.

This clone showed up many times. The DNA ends 3 residues before the CDR3 does, and the rest of the CDR3 is filled in from the germline J gene. The V and J genes are TRBV7-6 and TRBJ2-1; D possibly corresponds to TRBD1 (6 bases). This CDR3 has 16 residues. Germline V lookup: CDR1 SGHVS, CDR2 FNYEAQ. V lost 5 bases to trimming and J lost 5 bases, with 19 bases between them. This CDR3 reads CASSPAIAKGDNEQFF. CDR3 DNA (partial): TGTGCCAGCAGCCCCGCAATAGCAAAGGGGGACAATGAG.

Many counts were recorded for this clone. The read ends 3 residues before the CDR3 terminus; that terminus is restored from the germline J gene. The chain combines TRBV7-2 with TRBJ2-3; D gene uncertain. Trimming took off 4 bases at V and 1 base at J, with 3 bases between the two ends. This CDR3 has 12 amino acids. Germline assignment: CDR1 SGHTA and CDR2 FQGNSA. Partial CDR3 DNA: TGTGCCAGCAGCTCTCGCACAGATACG. Encoded protein: CASSSRTDT. The full-length CDR3 reads as CASSSRTDTQYF.

The table lists this clone with many counts. The CDR3 is cut off 3 residues early in the read; its end comes from the germline J gene. V is TRBV20-1 and J is TRBJ1-2; D call uncertain. Germline V gene data show CDR1 as DFQATT and CDR2 as SNEGSKA (reference sequence). The CDR3 is 13 residues long. The V end lost 8 bases, the J end lost 3 bases, and 16 bases lay between the germline ends. The DNA read from the CDR3 is TGCAGTCGATCGTCGCAGGAGGACTATGGC. Translation gives CSRSSQEDYG. The complete CDR3 reads CSRSSQEDYGYTF.

This clone came up many times. The read ends 3 residues early relative to the CDR3; the germline J gene fills the gap. The genes are TRBV5-4 and TRBJ2-1; tentatively, D is TRBD1 (7 bases). The germline V and J ends were trimmed by 4 bases and 4 bases, with 15 bases remaining between them. Germline CDR1 is SGHNT and CDR2 is YYREEE (reference sequence). CDR3 length: 15 amino acids. CDR3: CASSGGGPQYNEQFF. Partial CDR3 DNA: TGTGCCAGCAGCGGAGGGGGCCCCCAATACAATGAG.

This clone has a count of ten or more. The read terminates 3 residues ahead of where the CDR3 ends, so the germline J gene completes it. The V and J genes are TRBV12-3 or TRBV12-4 and TRBJ1-2, with TRBD1 as a possible D gene (6 bases). The V end was cut by 6 bases, the J end by 0 bases, with 11 bases between. The CDR3 spans 14 residues. The CDR3 spells CASSPTGPNYGYTF. CDR3 bases read: TGTGCCAGCAGCCCGACAGGCCCTAACTATGGC.

This clone was counted ten times or more. From the germline J gene comes the end of the CDR3, since the read stops 3 residues before it. The V gene is TRBV20-1, the J gene TRBJ2-7; 10 bases agree with TRBD2. The CDR3 covers 13 residues. Trimming at V came to 2 bases and at J to 2 bases, leaving 0 bases not matched to a gene. Germline V gene lookup returns CDR1 DFQATT and CDR2 SNEGSKA (reference sequence). CDR3 DNA, as far as it was read: TGCAGTGCTAGACTAGCGGGGGCCTACGAG. It codes for CSARLAGAYE. In full, the CDR3 is CSARLAGAYEQYF.

This clone was seen ten or more times. The read stops 3 residues short of the end of the CDR3; the missing end is completed from the germline J gene. This chain connects TRBV7-9 to TRBJ2-1, with 7 bases fitting TRBD1. CDR3 size: 12 residues. Germline V gene sequence: CDR1 SEHNR, CDR2 FQNEAQ (reference sequence). The trim removed 5 bases at V and 9 bases at J, leaving 4 bases unmatched. The DNA read from the CDR3 is TGTGCCAGCAGCACACAGGGGTTTGAG. Translated: CASSTQGFE. The whole CDR3 protein reads CASSTQGFEQFF. Supplemented by reference TRBV7-9 and TRBJ2-1, the full variable domain reads DTGVSQNPRHKITKRGQNVTFRCDPISEHNRLYWYRQTLGQGPEFLTYFQNEAQLEKSRLLSDRFSAERPKGSFSTLEIQRTEQGDSAMYLCASSTQGFEQFFGPGTRLTVL.

Many counts were recorded for this clone. The junction departs from germline at one end; a sequencing error may be responsible. The CDR3 end lies 3 residues beyond the end of the read and is filled in from the germline J gene. The V and J genes are TRBV4-2 and TRBJ1-2, with D possibly being TRBD1 (6 bases). Germline V gives CDR1 LGHNA, CDR2 YNFKEQ. CDR3 size: 18 residues. CDR3 DNA (partial): TGCGCCAGCAGCCAAGATAGTCCAGGGGCCGTTTGGGACTATGGC. It encodes CASSQDSPGAVWDYG. The full CDR3 reads CASSQDSPGAVWDYGYTF.

This clone is medium-sized (0.01 to 0.1%) in the sample. CDR3 sequence: CASSLVQGSHEQYF. CDR3 DNA (partial): TGTGCCAGCAGCTTAGTTCAAGGGTCCCACGAG. V gene TRBV7-9 combines with J gene TRBJ2-7; D gene unclear. The CDR3 is cut off 3 residues early in the read; its end comes from the germline J gene. CDR3 length: 14 amino acids. V was shortened by 1 base and J by 5 bases, with 12 bases between the two germline ends. CDR1 is SEHNR, CDR2 FQNEAQ, per germline (reference sequence).

This clone was recorded at least ten times. The read ends 3 residues before the CDR3 terminus; that terminus is restored from the germline J gene. This chain connects TRBV20-1 to TRBJ2-7, with D tentatively TRBD2 (6 bases). The CDR3 runs 12 residues. Trimming left V 4 bases short and J 3 bases short, with 10 bases between. The germline gives CDR1 DFQATT, CDR2 SNEGSKA (reference sequence). The part of the CDR3 DNA that was read is TGCAGTGCTACGGGGGTAGGCTACGAG. It encodes CSATGVGYE. The complete CDR3 sequence is CSATGVGYEQYF.